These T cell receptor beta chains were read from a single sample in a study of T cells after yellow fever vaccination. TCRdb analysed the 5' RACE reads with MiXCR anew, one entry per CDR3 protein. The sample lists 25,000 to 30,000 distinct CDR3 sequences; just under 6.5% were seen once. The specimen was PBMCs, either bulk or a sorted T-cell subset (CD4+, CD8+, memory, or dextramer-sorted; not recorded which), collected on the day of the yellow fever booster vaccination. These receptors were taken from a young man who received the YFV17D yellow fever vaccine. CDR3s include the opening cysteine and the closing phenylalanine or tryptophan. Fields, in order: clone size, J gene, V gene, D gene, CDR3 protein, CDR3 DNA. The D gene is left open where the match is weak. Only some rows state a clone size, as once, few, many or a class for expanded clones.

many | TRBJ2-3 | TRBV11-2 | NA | CASSWRGAHLSTDTQYF | TGTGCCAGCAGCTGGAGGGGTGCCCACCTAAGCACAGATACGCAGTATTTT
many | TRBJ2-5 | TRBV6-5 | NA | CASSYSFAGETQYF | TGTGCCAGCAGTTACTCTTTCGCGGGAGAGACCCAGTACTTC
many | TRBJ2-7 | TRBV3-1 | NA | CASSQKGRQYF | TGTGCCAGCAGCCAAAAGGGGCGGCAGTACTTC
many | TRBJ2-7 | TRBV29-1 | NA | CSVGQSSYEQYF | TGCAGCGTCGGACAGAGCTCCTACGAGCAGTACTTC
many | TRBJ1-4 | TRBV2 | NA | CASSEGSFEKLFF | TGTGCCAGCAGTGAGGGGTCATTCGAAAAACTGTTTTTT
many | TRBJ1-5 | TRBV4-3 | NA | CASSQDSVPNQPQHF | TGCGCCAGCAGCCAAGATTCTGTCCCAAATCAGCCCCAGCATTTT
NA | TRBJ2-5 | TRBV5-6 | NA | CASSARLSQETQYF | TGTGCCAGCAGCGCCCGGCTCTCACAAGAGACCCAGTACTTC
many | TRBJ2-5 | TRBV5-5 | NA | CASSLDTRAETQYF | TGTGCCAGCAGCTTGGACACACGAGCAGAGACCCAGTACTTC
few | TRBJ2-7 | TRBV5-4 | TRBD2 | CASSFGGSSYEQYF | TGTGCCAGCAGCTTCGGCGGGAGCTCCTACGAGCAGTACTTC
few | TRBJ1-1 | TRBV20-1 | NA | CSARGGVGDTEAFF | TGCAGTGCTAGAGGGGGGGTGGGGGACACTGAAGCTTTCTTT
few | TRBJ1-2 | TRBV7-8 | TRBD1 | CASSLLDRGKEGYTF | TGTGCCAGCAGCTTACTCGACAGGGGCAAGGAGGGCTACACCTTC
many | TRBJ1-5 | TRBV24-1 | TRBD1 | CATVEDRENQPQHF | TGTGCCACCGTGGAAGACAGGGAAAATCAGCCCCAGCATTTT
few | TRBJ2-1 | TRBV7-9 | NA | CASSLDLAPRAEQFF | TGTGCCAGCAGCTTAGATCTAGCGCCCAGGGCTGAGCAGTTCTTC
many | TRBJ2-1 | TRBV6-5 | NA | CASRSWYNEQFF | TGTGCCAGCAGGTCCTGGTACAATGAGCAGTTCTTC
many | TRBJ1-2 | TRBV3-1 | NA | CASSQEAQGRNYGYTF | TGTGCCAGCAGCCAAGAGGCCCAGGGAAGGAACTATGGCTACACCTTC
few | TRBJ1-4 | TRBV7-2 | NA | CASSLVGGNNEKLFF | TGTGCCAGCAGCTTAGTTGGGGGGAATAATGAAAAACTGTTTTTT
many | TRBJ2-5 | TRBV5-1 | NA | CASRDEETQYF | TGCGCCAGCAGAGATGAAGAGACCCAGTACTTC